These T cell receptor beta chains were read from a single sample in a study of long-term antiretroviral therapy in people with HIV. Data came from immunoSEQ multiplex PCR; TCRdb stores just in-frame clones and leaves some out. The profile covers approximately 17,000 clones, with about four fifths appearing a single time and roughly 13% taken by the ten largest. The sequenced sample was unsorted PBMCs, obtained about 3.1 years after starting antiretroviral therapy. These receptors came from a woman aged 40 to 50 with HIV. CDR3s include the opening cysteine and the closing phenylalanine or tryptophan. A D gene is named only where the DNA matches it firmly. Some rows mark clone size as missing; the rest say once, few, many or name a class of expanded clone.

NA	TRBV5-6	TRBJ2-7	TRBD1	CASSLGGTVNYEQYF	TGTGCCAGCAGCTTGGGGGGGACAGTTAACTACGAGCAGTACTTC
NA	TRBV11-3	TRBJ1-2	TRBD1	CASSLGRDREIYGYTF	TGTGCCAGCAGCTTGGGTAGGGACAGGGAGATATATGGCTACACCTTC
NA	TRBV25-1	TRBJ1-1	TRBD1	CASRFGGQGVAFF	TGTGCCAGCAGGTTTGGGGGACAGGGGGTAGCTTTCTTT
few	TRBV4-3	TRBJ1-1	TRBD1	CASSPGQGALGTEAFF	TGCGCCAGCAGCCCTGGACAGGGGGCGCTGGGCACTGAAGCTTTCTTT
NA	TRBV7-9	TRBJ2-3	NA	CASSLAGGPTDTQYF	TGTGCCAGCAGCTTAGCGGGGGGACCCACAGATACGCAGTATTTT
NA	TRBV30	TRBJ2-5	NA	CAFDLETQYF	TGTGCCTTTGACCTGGAGACCCAGTACTTC
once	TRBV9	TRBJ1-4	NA	CASSVGTVHEKLFF	TGTGCCAGCAGCGTGGGGACGGTGCATGAAAAACTGTTTTTT
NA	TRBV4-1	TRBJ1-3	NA	CASSQAVSGNTIYF	TGCGCCAGCAGCCAAGCAGTCTCTGGAAACACCATATATTTT
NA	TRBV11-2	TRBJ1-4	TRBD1	CASSLIGGQGAREKLFF	TGTGCCAGCAGCTTAATAGGGGGACAGGGGGCACGTGAAAAACTGTTTTTT
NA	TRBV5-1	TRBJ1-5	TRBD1	CASSPQTGDGNQPQHF	TGCGCCAGCAGCCCTCAGACAGGGGACGGCAATCAGCCCCAGCATTTT
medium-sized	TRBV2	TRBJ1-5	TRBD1	CASSDGTGTGPTNSNQPQHF	TGTGCCAGCAGTGACGGGACTGGGACAGGACCCACGAATAGCAATCAGCCCCAGCATTTT
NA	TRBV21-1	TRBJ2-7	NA	CASIALGGASYEQYF	TGTGCCAGCATAGCATTAGGGGGGGCCTCCTACGAGCAGTACTTC
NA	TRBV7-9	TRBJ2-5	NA	CASSLIGETQYF	TGTGCCAGCAGTTTAATTGGAGAGACCCAGTACTTC
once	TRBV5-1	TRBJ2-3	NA	CASSPARDPKDTQYF	TGCGCCAGCAGCCCCGCACGGGACCCTAAAGATACGCAGTATTTT
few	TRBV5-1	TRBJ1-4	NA	CASSLYGGEEEKLFF	TGCGCCAGCAGCTTGTACGGAGGGGAGGAAGAAAAACTGTTTTTT
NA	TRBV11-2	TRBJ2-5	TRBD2	CASSFLAGGQETQYF	TGTGCCAGCAGCTTCCTAGCGGGGGGCCAAGAGACCCAGTACTTC
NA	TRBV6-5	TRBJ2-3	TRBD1	CASSYSMGQGYDTQYF	TGTGCCAGCAGTTACTCGATGGGACAGGGTTATGATACGCAGTATTTT
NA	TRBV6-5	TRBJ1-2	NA	CASSGGSPYGYTF	TGTGCCAGCAGTGGAGGCAGCCCCTATGGCTACACCTTC
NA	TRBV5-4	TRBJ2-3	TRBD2	CASSVGGSLAGGPADTQYF	TGTGCCAGCAGTGTGGGGGGGTCCCTGGCGGGGGGCCCAGCAGATACGCAGTATTTT
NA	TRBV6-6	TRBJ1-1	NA	CASSYDRNTEAFF	TGTGCCAGCAGTTACGACAGGAACACTGAAGCTTTCTTT